Following are 17 T cell receptor beta chains from one sample sequenced in a study of cytomegalovirus exposure and HLA in healthy donors. Primers included in the PCR were 60 Vbeta and 13 Jbeta primers. Profiling relied on immunoSEQ multiplex PCR, and the TCRdb table lists in-frame clones only, not all of them. The sample yields about 230,000 clones, 75% to 90% seen once. The source material was PBMCs. These receptors all stem from a woman between 18 and 29 years old in good health and CMV-seronegative.

This clone has a handful of counts. The V gene is TRBV9, the J gene TRBJ1-2; D might be TRBD1 (6 bases). V lost 0 bases and J 5 bases, leaving 11 bases between the germline ends. CDR1 is SGDLS, CDR2 YYNGEE, per germline. CDR3 length: 14 residues. This CDR3 reads CASSVAGGGYGYTF. The CDR3, as DNA: TGTGCCAGCAGCGTAGCGGGAGGGGGGTATGGCTACACCTTC.

The sample holds one count of this clone. The rearrangement joins TRBV2 to TRBJ1-5; D uncertain. V lost 8 bases and J lost 6, with 23 bases in between. The CDR3 sequence is 16 residues long. The V gene's germline CDR1 is SNHLY and CDR2 FYNNEI. DNA of the CDR3: TGTGCCAGCGAGGAGGTCGTCTCCTCGCCAACTCAGCCCCAGCATTTT. It encodes CASEEVVSSPTQPQHF. Supplemented by reference TRBV2 and TRBJ1-5, the full variable domain reads EPEVTQTPSHQVTQMGQEVILRCVPISNHLYFYWYRQILGQKVEFLVSFYNNEISEKSEIFDDQFSVERPDGSNFTLKIRSTKLEDSAMYFCASEEVVSSPTQPQHFGDGTRLSIL.

This clone was counted once. The chain is built from TRBV6-5 and TRBJ1-4, with 8 bases fitting TRBD1. This CDR3 has 16 amino acids. The germline V gene has CDR1 MNHEY and CDR2 SVGAGI. The V gene end was trimmed by 0 bases and the J gene end by 8 bases; junction bases not matched to a gene: 8. The CDR3 DNA is TGTGCCAGCAGTTACTCGCCCAGGGGGCTCTGGGAAAAACTGTTTTTT. Its protein product is CASSYSPRGLWEKLFF.

The V and J genes are TRBV10-2 and TRBJ1-4; 8 positions agree with TRBD1. Germline trimming cut 3 bases from V and 8 bases from J; bases unmatched to any gene: 11. This CDR3 has 16 amino acids. Germline V gene lookup returns CDR1 WSHSY and CDR2 SAAADI. In nucleotides, the CDR3 is TGCGCCAGCAGTGATACCCCGGACAGGGTGAGGGAAAAACTGTTTTTT. Its translation is CASSDTPDRVREKLFF.

For this clone: One end of the junction varies from germline; a read error may be responsible. The gene calls are TRBV4-3 and TRBJ2-7, with D possibly matching TRBD2 (5 bases). Looked up from germline, CDR1 is LGHNA and CDR2 is YSLEER. This CDR3 has 14 residues. CDR3 nucleotides: TGCGCCAGCAGTATACGGGGAAATATATACGGGCAGTACTTC. This sequence encodes CASSIRGNIYGQYF.

V gene TRBV19 combines with J gene TRBJ1-1, with D possibly matching TRBD1 (6 bases). The V gene's germline CDR1 is LNHDA and CDR2 SQIVND (reference sequence). This CDR3 has 11 amino acids. V was shortened by 6 bases and J by 6 bases, with 8 bases between the two germline ends. Here the CDR3 reads CASRWGPEAFF. The CDR3, as DNA: TGTGCCAGTAGGTGGGGGCCTGAAGCTTTCTTT.

The rearrangement links TRBV2 to TRBJ1-1; tentatively, D is TRBD1 (5 bases). Trimming left V 6 bases short and J 1 base short, with 9 bases between. CDR1 is SNHLY and CDR2 is FYNNEI in the germline V gene. CDR3 length: 13 residues. CDR3 bases: TGTGCCAGCAGCCTACAGGAGAACACTGAAGCTTTCTTT. Amino acids: CASSLQENTEAFF.

The chain is built from TRBV29-1 and TRBJ1-1; D call uncertain. From germline, CDR1 is SQVTM and CDR2 ANQGSEA. V lost 2 bases and J 2 bases, leaving 9 bases between the germline ends. This CDR3 spans 13 amino acids. The CDR3 nucleotides are TGCAGCGTTGAACAGAGGCCCAACACTGAAGCTTTCTTT. Translation: CSVEQRPNTEAFF.

This clone appeared many times. This rearrangement joins TRBV2 to TRBJ2-1; 9 nucleotides align to TRBD2. The V gene's germline CDR1 is SNHLY and CDR2 FYNNEI. With V trimmed by 6 bases and J by 3 bases, 6 bases remained unmatched. The CDR3 is made up of 15 amino acids. In DNA, the CDR3 is TGTGCCAGCAGCGGACTAGCGCGGATCTACAATGAGCAGTTCTTC. Encoded protein: CASSGLARIYNEQFF.

J is TRBJ1-2 and V is TRBV20-1; unclear D gene. The V and J ends lost 6 bases and 5 bases respectively, with 10 bases between them. The germline V gene encodes CDR1 DFQATT and CDR2 SNEGSKA (reference sequence). This CDR3 region has 11 residues. CDR3: CSARGGYGYTF. In nucleotides, the CDR3 is TGCAGTGCCCGCGGTGGGTATGGCTACACCTTC.

The chain combines TRBV27 with TRBJ1-2; 7 nucleotides align to TRBD1. Germline values: CDR1 MNHEY, CDR2 SMNVEV (reference sequence). The CDR3 spans 13 residues. The V gene end was trimmed by 6 bases and the J gene end by 6 bases; junction bases not matched to a gene: 7. In DNA form, the CDR3 reads TGTGCCAGCAGGGGGACAGAACTCGATGGCTACACCTTC. This sequence encodes CASRGTELDGYTF.

This clone was counted only a few times. The chain carries TRBV11-2 and TRBJ2-7, with 7 bases fitting TRBD1. Per the germline V gene, CDR1 is SGHAT and CDR2 is FQNNGV. The CDR3 consists of 16 residues. With 6 bases clipped from V and 3 bases from J, the junction kept 14 bases outside the gene matches. As DNA, the CDR3 is TGTGCCAGCAGTTCAGACAGGGATACGACCTTCTACGAGCAGTACTTC. Its protein is CASSSDRDTTFYEQYF.

The chain links TRBV7-2 to TRBJ2-7; 7 bases align to TRBD2. The CDR3 contains 14 residues. V lost 2 bases, J lost 3 bases, and 4 bases stayed unmatched. Germline V CDR1 and CDR2: SGHTA, FQGNSA. In nucleotides, the CDR3 is TGTGCCAGCAGCTTAAAGGCGGGAGACTACGAGCAGTACTTC. This codes for CASSLKAGDYEQYF.

The chain employs TRBV6-1 and TRBJ1-5; a weak D match, TRBD1 (5 bases). The CDR3 sequence is 15 residues long. V was clipped by 1 base and J by 0 bases, with 7 bases between them. Germline V gives CDR1 MNHNS, CDR2 SASEGT. The CDR3 coding sequence is TGTGCCAGCAGTGAAGGACAGATTAGCAATCAGCCCCAGCATTTT. Its protein product is CASSEGQISNQPQHF.

The V and J genes are TRBV10-2 and TRBJ2-5, with D perhaps matching TRBD2 (6 bases). V lost 4 bases to trimming and J lost 2 bases, with 11 bases between them. Germline loops: CDR1 WSHSY, CDR2 SAAADI. The CDR3 length is 14 residues. CDR3 sequence (DNA): TGCGCCAGCAGTGCCCGGGAGCCGCAAGAGACCCAGTACTTC. Translation gives CASSAREPQETQYF.

The chain combines TRBV5-1 with TRBJ2-7; 7 nucleotides align to TRBD2. In germline, CDR1 is SGHRS, CDR2 YFSETQ. Trimming removed 0 bases from V and 3 bases from J; junction bases left unmatched: 6. The CDR3 is 15 amino acids. CDR3 residues: CASSLAGLDLYEQYF. CDR3 bases: TGCGCCAGCAGCTTGGCTGGACTAGACCTCTACGAGCAGTACTTC.

This sequence joins TRBV27 and TRBJ2-2; weak D call: TRBD2 (5 bases). Trimming shortened V by 4 bases and J by 4 bases, and 10 bases separated the two germline ends. In germline, CDR1 is MNHEY, CDR2 SMNVEV (reference sequence). The CDR3 is 14 residues long. Here the CDR3 DNA reads TGTGCCAGCAGTTCGGAGGTGAGCACCGGGGAGCTGTTTTTT. This sequence encodes CASSSEVSTGELFF.